These 26 T cell receptor beta chains were sequenced from one sample in a study of spatial heterogeneity in lung cancer. Noted time point: sample taken at primary tumor resection. From tumor, nontumor lung or frozen PBMC, whole RNA was taken unsorted for sequencing. TCRdb re-analysed the 5' RACE reads in MiXCR, keeping a single row per CDR3 protein. The sample holds 40,000 to 50,000 distinct CDR3 sequences, roughly 15% seen once. Sequencing used PBMCs, obtained at surgery. These receptors were obtained from a male donor with early-stage non-small cell lung cancer.

This rearrangement joins TRBV27 to TRBJ2-7, with D perhaps matching TRBD2 (5 bases). Trimming removed 3 bases at V and 10 bases at J, with 25 bases between. This CDR3 contains 16 residues. Germline V gene lookup returns CDR1 MNHEY and CDR2 SMNVEV (reference sequence). This chain's CDR3 is CASSFSSDWSRREQYF. CDR3 coding DNA: TGTGCCAGCAGTTTTTCCTCGGACTGGAGCCGCCGCGAACAGTACTTC.

This clonotype was recorded at least ten times. V gene TRBV2 combines with J gene TRBJ2-3; 8 bases line up with TRBD1. This CDR3 is 14 amino acids long. The V gene end was trimmed by 8 bases and the J gene end by 3 bases; junction bases not matched to a gene: 7. In germline, CDR1 is SNHLY, CDR2 FYNNEI. CDR3 residues: CASAGQGMTDTQYF. In DNA, the CDR3 is TGTGCCAGCGCCGGACAGGGAATGACAGATACGCAGTATTTT.

In this sample, this clonotype turned up many times. J is TRBJ2-7 and V is TRBV20-1; tentative D call: TRBD1 (6 bases). Trimming stripped 7 bases from V and 4 bases from J, with 23 bases between. This CDR3 region has 15 residues. Germline V gene data show CDR1 as DFQATT and CDR2 as SNEGSKA (reference sequence). Here the CDR3 reads CSVFDRTGRAYEQYF. The CDR3 DNA reads as TGCAGTGTTTTTGACAGGACGGGAAGGGCTTACGAGCAGTACTTC.

The V and J genes are TRBV5-4 and TRBJ2-1; 12 nucleotides line up with TRBD1. Unmatched junction bases numbered 5, after V lost 3 bases and J lost 7 bases. The CDR3 totals 15 residues. Per germline, CDR1 SGHNT and CDR2 YYREEE (reference sequence). CDR3 loop: CASSWGQGARNEQFF. CDR3 DNA sequence: TGTGCCAGCAGCTGGGGACAGGGGGCGCGGAATGAGCAGTTCTTC. The full variable domain, rest sourced from reference TRBV5-4 and TRBJ2-1, is ETGVTQSPTHLIKTRGQQVTLRCSSQSGHNTVSWYQQALGQGPQFIFQYYREEENGRGNFPPRFSGLQFPNYSSELNVNALELDDSALYLCASSWGQGARNEQFFGPGTRLTVL.

This clonotype occurred a few times. This sequence joins TRBV27 and TRBJ2-5; 10 bases align to TRBD1. Unmatched junction bases numbered 17, after V lost 4 bases and J lost 6 bases. Germline V gene sequence: CDR1 MNHEY, CDR2 SMNVEV (reference sequence). This CDR3 spans 18 amino acids. The CDR3 DNA reads TGTGCCAGCAGTTCACCCGTGGGACAGGGGTGGGCAAGGCAGACCCAGTACTTC. Its translation: CASSSPVGQGWARQTQYF.

This clonotype has just a few counts. The chain recombines TRBV28 with TRBJ2-2; the D is unclear. Germline-derived CDR1 and CDR2 are MDHEN and SYDVKM. The CDR3 covers 15 residues. Trimming removed 6 bases at V and 0 bases at J, with 11 bases between. As DNA, the CDR3 is TGTGCCAGCAGCCCTCCACCTACGAACACCGGGGAGCTGTTTTTT. It specifies CASSPPPTNTGELFF.

Details on this clonotype: This could be a read error, since a much larger clone is one nucleotide away. The rearrangement joins TRBV3-1 to TRBJ2-6, with D perhaps TRBD2 (6 bases). In germline, CDR1 is LGHDT, CDR2 YNNKEL (reference sequence). The CDR3 extends over 15 amino acids. The CDR3 region is CASSQRGTGAYVLTF. The CDR3 nucleotides are TGTGCCAGCAGCCAACGGGGGACCGGGGCCTACGTCCTGACTTTC.

This clonotype was observed a few times. The chain carries TRBV24-1 and TRBJ1-1, with a possible D match to TRBD1 (5 bases). CDR1 is KGHDR, CDR2 SFDVKD, per germline. The CDR3 loop spans 16 amino acids. V was shortened by 9 bases and J by 4 bases, with 23 bases between the two germline ends. The CDR3 DNA reads as TGTGCCACCGAGGAGACCCCAGGGCTGTGCGGCACTGAAGCTTTCTTT. Translated: CATEETPGLCGTEAFF.

V and J are TRBV20-1 and TRBJ2-3; 9 bases map to TRBD2. The V gene end was trimmed by 1 base and the J gene end by 3 bases; junction bases not matched to a gene: 11. This CDR3 has 17 residues. Germline assignment: CDR1 DFQATT and CDR2 SNEGSKA (reference sequence). As DNA, the CDR3 is TGCAGTGCTAGAGTTGCGGGAGGGCAAAAGGGGACAGATACGCAGTATTTT. Translating it yields CSARVAGGQKGTDTQYF.

This clonotype was seen ten or more times. CDR3 in DNA: TGTGCCAGCAGTTTCGGCTTTTACTCTGGAAACACCATATATTTT. This sequence encodes CASSFGFYSGNTIYF. The chain joins TRBV28 to TRBJ1-3, with no clear D. The V end lost 3 bases, the J end lost 0 bases, and 9 bases lay between the germline ends. The CDR3 spans 15 residues. CDR1 and CDR2 (germline): MDHEN, SYDVKM.

This clonotype occurred a few times. The V gene is TRBV18, the J gene TRBJ1-2, with D tentatively TRBD1 (6 bases). The germline V gene has CDR1 KGHSH and CDR2 LQKENI. This CDR3 has 15 residues. The V gene lost 3 bases and the J gene lost 0 bases, with 11 bases spanning the gap. In DNA, the CDR3 is TGTGCCAGCTCACCGGAGGGGGACACTAACTATGGCTACACCTTC. It encodes CASSPEGDTNYGYTF.

CDR3 protein: CASSLDNNQPQHF. CDR3 DNA: TGTGCCAGCAGCCTGGACAACAATCAGCCCCAGCATTTT. J is TRBJ1-5 and V is TRBV6-2 or TRBV6-3, with D perhaps TRBD1 (5 bases). V lost 6 bases and J 3 bases, leaving 9 bases between the germline ends. CDR3 size: 13 residues. The germline V gene has CDR1 MNHEY and CDR2 SVGEGT.

This clonotype was seen more than once but under ten times. This chain uses TRBV12-3 or TRBV12-4 with TRBJ2-5; possible D gene TRBD2, 5 bases. The CDR3 consists of 13 residues. V lost 2 bases to trimming and J lost 5 bases, with 9 bases between them. DNA for the CDR3: TGTGCCAGCAGTTTACTGGGCGGGGAGACCCAGTACTTC. Amino acid sequence: CASSLLGGETQYF.

This clonotype was counted only a few times. This rearrangement joins TRBV7-2 to TRBJ2-1; no clear D gene. Trimming removed 0 bases from V and 12 bases from J, with 9 bases in between. Germline CDR1 is SGHTA and CDR2 is FQGNSA. This CDR3 is 12 amino acids long. DNA for the CDR3: TGTGCCAGCAGCTTAGCGGGTCGAGTGCAGTTCTTC. Translated, it gives CASSLAGRVQFF.

This clonotype was recorded at least ten times. The chain links TRBV4-2 to TRBJ1-5; 7 nucleotides match TRBD1. The junction had 8 bases not matched to a gene; V was cut back by 1 base and J by 2 bases. CDR1 and CDR2 (germline): LGHNA, YNFKEQ. The CDR3 length is 17 residues. This chain's CDR3 is CASSQVQSGQGNQPQHF. The CDR3 DNA reads as TGTGCCAGCAGCCAAGTCCAATCCGGACAGGGCAATCAGCCCCAGCATTTT.

V usage is TRBV10-3 and J usage is TRBJ2-2, with D tentatively TRBD1 (6 bases). The germline V gene encodes CDR1 ENHRY and CDR2 SYGVKD. Trimming stripped 10 bases from V and 6 bases from J, with 9 bases between. This CDR3 is built from 11 residues. CDR3 nucleotides: TGTGCCAGCAGGGGTTCCGGGGAGCTGTTTTTT. Amino acid sequence: CASRGSGELFF.

This clonotype was picked up a small number of times. V gene TRBV4-3 combines with J gene TRBJ2-5; 13 bases align to TRBD2. CDR1 and CDR2 (germline): LGHNA, YSLEER. The CDR3 has 16 residues. Germline trimming cut 3 bases from V and 4 bases from J; bases unmatched to any gene: 5. In DNA, the CDR3 is TGCGCCAGCAGCCATGGACTAGCGGGAGACGTAGAGACCCAGTACTTC. Translating it yields CASSHGLAGDVETQYF.

CDR3 DNA: TGTGCCAGCAGCTTAAGGGCCAGCACAGATACGCAGTATTTT. It specifies CASSLRASTDTQYF. The V gene is TRBV7-2, the J gene TRBJ2-3; D is unclear. CDR3 length: 14 amino acids. The V gene's germline CDR1 is SGHTA and CDR2 FQGNSA. V was clipped by 2 bases and J by 0 bases, with 6 bases between them.

This clonotype has a count of ten or more. The chain recombines TRBV29-1 with TRBJ1-3; possible D gene TRBD1, 6 bases. The CDR3 has 14 residues. V was trimmed by 1 base and J by 2 bases, leaving 9 bases between them. CDR1 is SQVTM and CDR2 is ANQGSEA in the germline V gene. CDR3 sequence (DNA): TGCAGCGTTGAAGCGCGGGGGCCTGGAAACACCATATATTTT. Its translation is CSVEARGPGNTIYF.

This clonotype was counted between two and nine times. This chain uses TRBV7-2 with TRBJ2-7; D is ambiguous. V lost 5 bases and J lost 1, with 15 bases in between. CDR1 and CDR2 (germline): SGHTA, FQGNSA. The CDR3 is made up of 15 amino acids. The CDR3 sequence is CASSPDWGSSYEQYF. DNA of the CDR3: TGTGCCAGCAGCCCAGACTGGGGTTCGTCCTACGAGCAGTACTTC.

V gene TRBV12-3 or TRBV12-4 combines with J gene TRBJ1-1; 9 bases map to TRBD1. The CDR3 extends over 13 amino acids. The J segment lost 7 bases and the V segment lost 4 bases, leaving 4 bases of the junction unmatched. CDR3 region: CASSSETGGEAFF. The CDR3 DNA follows: TGTGCCAGCAGTTCCGAGACAGGGGGTGAAGCTTTCTTT.

This clonotype appeared a few times. The chain recombines TRBV30 with TRBJ1-2, with D unclear. Germline CDR1 GTSNPN, CDR2 SVGIG (reference sequence). The CDR3 loop spans 12 amino acids. V lost 2 bases and J 2 bases, leaving 6 bases between the germline ends. The CDR3 is CAWSRRNYGYTF. The CDR3 nucleotides are TGTGCCTGGAGTCGACGGAACTATGGCTACACCTTC.

With respect to this clonotype: A junction boundary mismatches the germline segment, possibly from a read error. J is TRBJ2-7 and V is TRBV20-1; D is uncertain. The CDR3 consists of 13 residues. The germline CDR1 and CDR2 sequences are DFQATT and SNEGSKA (reference sequence). The CDR3 coding sequence is TGCAGTGCTAGCTCGATGATCCCCTACGAGCGGTACTTC. Encoded protein: CSASSMIPYERYF.

The chain employs TRBV7-2 and TRBJ2-3; D is possibly TRBD2 (5 bases). This CDR3 has 15 residues. V gave up 5 bases and J gave up 2 bases, with 14 bases separating them. Per germline, CDR1 SGHTA and CDR2 FQGNSA. CDR3 amino acids: CASSPLASFTDTQYF. CDR3 bases: TGTGCCAGCAGCCCTCTGGCTAGCTTCACAGATACGCAGTATTTT.

V gene TRBV28 combines with J gene TRBJ1-1; D uncertain. V lost 0 bases and J 3 bases, leaving 11 bases between the germline ends. The CDR3 totals 15 residues. Germline-derived CDR1 and CDR2 are MDHEN and SYDVKM. The CDR3 sequence: CASSLWKREDTEAFF. CDR3 nucleotides: TGTGCCAGCAGTTTATGGAAAAGGGAGGACACTGAAGCTTTCTTT.

The J gene is TRBJ1-6, the V gene TRBV18, with 7 bases matching TRBD1. Germline V gene data show CDR1 as KGHSH and CDR2 as LQKENI. Germline trimming cut 6 bases from V and 6 bases from J; bases unmatched to any gene: 8. The CDR3 sequence is 15 residues long. Here the CDR3 reads CASSQSTGSNSPLHF. The CDR3 DNA reads TGTGCCAGCTCGCAGTCGACAGGGAGTAATTCACCCCTCCACTTT.